This T cell receptor (beta chain) emerged from a study of T cell repertoires in cytomegalovirus infection. Study overall: Evidence of both CMV infection and a matching HLA type came from public TCR beta signatures. Overall study results and limits: The study found HLA-C-restricted CMV-specific TCR beta clonotypes dominating the ex vivo response. People with CMV and the relevant HLA were identified by cumulative public TCR beta family frequency.

In this sample, this clonotype turned up a few times. Its antigen is still unknown. CDR3 length: 15 amino acids. Trimming took off 2 bases at V and 2 bases at J, with 9 bases between the two ends. Germline CDR1 and CDR2: ENHRY and SYGVKD. TCRdb analysed the reads with MiXCR anew, one entry per CDR3 protein. The sample shows about 500,000 distinct CDR3 sequences, about 33% of them seen only once. The V call is TRBV10-3, the J call TRBJ2-2; tentative D call: TRBD2 (5 bases). This clonotype was obtained from a human donor in good health (CMV status not recorded). Some clones in this sample may be carry-over from other donors' samples. The starting material was cultured PBMCs, obtained from culture after CMV antigen stimulation. This CDR3 reads CAISEGSGNTGELFF. The CDR3 nucleotides are TGTGCCATCAGTGAGGGGAGCGGAAACACCGGGGAGCTGTTTTTT.